The 29 T cell receptor beta chains given below trace back to one sample, sequenced in a study of blood T cell repertoires in COVID-19. The protocol was immunoSEQ multiplex PCR, while the TCRdb copy is restricted to in-frame clones and leaves out a portion. The sample consists of some 270,000 clones, about 88% of them appearing once. Specimen: PBMCs or T cells enriched from blood (not recorded which). All receptors derive from a woman between 45 and 65 years old who had been exposed to COVID-19.

The chain joins TRBV5-1 to TRBJ1-2; 8 bases fit TRBD1. J lost 4 bases, V lost 0 bases, and 8 bases had no gene match. This CDR3 is built from 16 residues. Looked up from germline, CDR1 is SGHRS and CDR2 is YFSETQ. CDR3 nucleotide sequence: TGCGCCAGCAGCTTGGTCGTAACAGGGGGAGTCTATGGCTACACCTTC. The encoded protein is CASSLVVTGGVYGYTF.

V and J are TRBV4-1 and TRBJ1-1; D not resolved. Germline values: CDR1 MGHRA, CDR2 YSYEKL. CDR3 size: 15 residues. The V end was cut by 0 bases, the J end by 3 bases, with 11 bases between. Here the CDR3 reads CASSQEQNRDTEAFF. The CDR3 DNA sequence: TGCGCCAGCAGCCAAGAGCAGAACCGGGACACTGAAGCTTTCTTT.

This chain connects TRBV5-3 to TRBJ1-2; TRBD1 is a possible D gene (5 bases). TRBV5-3 qualifies as an ORF whose function is uncertain. The CDR3 totals 19 residues. Trimming stripped 4 bases from V and 4 bases from J, with 29 bases between. The CDR3 loop is CARSLYLTKTRGVIYGYTF. The CDR3 bases are TGTGCCAGAAGCCTATATCTTACTAAGACTCGGGGGGTTATCTATGGCTACACCTTC.

V and J are TRBV10-1 and TRBJ2-7; no reliable D call. Germline V gene lookup returns CDR1 WNHNN and CDR2 SYGVQD (reference sequence). CDR3 size: 11 residues. V lost 9 bases and J 3 bases, leaving 9 bases between the germline ends. The CDR3 bases are TGCGCCAGTTCGGTTGGCTACGAGCAGTACTTC. As protein: CASSVGYEQYF.

V usage is TRBV27 and J usage is TRBJ2-3; 10 positions agree with TRBD2. The CDR3 contains 16 residues. Trimming removed 6 bases from V and 7 bases from J; junction bases left unmatched: 13. Germline V CDR1 and CDR2: MNHEY, SMNVEV (reference sequence). The CDR3 nucleotides read TGTGCCAGCAGATCTCTAGCGGGGGACCCCCGGAATACGCAGTATTTT. Its translation: CASRSLAGDPRNTQYF.

The chain has TRBV9 and TRBJ1-1; D uncertain. Germline-derived CDR1 and CDR2 are SGDLS and YYNGEE. Between the trimmed V and J ends, which lost 4 bases and 4 bases, there was a span of 17 bases. CDR3 size: 15 residues. The CDR3 DNA sequence: TGTGCCAGCAGCATTCTTACTCAGGAGGGCACTGAAGCTTTCTTT. This sequence encodes CASSILTQEGTEAFF.

The V gene is TRBV19, the J gene TRBJ2-2; D ambiguous. CDR3 length equals 14 residues. Germline loops: CDR1 LNHDA, CDR2 SQIVND (reference sequence). The V gene lost 6 bases and the J gene lost 3 bases, with 11 bases spanning the gap. DNA for the CDR3: TGTGCCAGTAGGACCGACACCTACACCGGGGAGCTGTTTTTT. This translates into CASRTDTYTGELFF. The whole variable domain, filled in from reference TRBV19 and TRBJ2-2, reads DGGITQSPKYLFRKEGQNVTLSCEQNLNHDAMYWYRQDPGQGLRLIYYSQIVNDFQKGDIAEGYSVSREKKESFPLTVTSAQKNPTAFYLCASRTDTYTGELFFGEGSRLTVL.

This rearrangement joins TRBV28 to TRBJ1-5; tentatively, D is TRBD1 (6 bases). The V end lost 1 base, the J end lost 0 bases, and 19 bases lay between the germline ends. CDR3 length: 19 amino acids. The V gene's germline CDR1 is MDHEN and CDR2 SYDVKM. The CDR3 DNA sequence: TGTGCCAGCAGTTTATACGGTAGCCAGGGGCTTTATAGCAATCAGCCCCAGCATTTT. Translation gives CASSLYGSQGLYSNQPQHF.

The chain links TRBV29-1 to TRBJ2-7, with TRBD1 matching 9 bases. The germline V gene has CDR1 SQVTM and CDR2 ANQGSEA. V shed 0 bases and J 3 bases; nucleotides not matched to a gene: 6. The CDR3 runs 15 residues. The CDR3 region is CSVEEGRQGDYEQYF. The CDR3 coding sequence is TGCAGCGTTGAAGAGGGGAGACAGGGGGACTACGAGCAGTACTTC.

V usage is TRBV11-2 and J usage is TRBJ2-1; 8 bases fit TRBD2. Trimming at V came to 4 bases and at J to 7 bases, leaving 9 bases not matched to a gene. Looked up from germline, CDR1 is SGHAT and CDR2 is FQNNGV. This CDR3 contains 15 residues. CDR3 amino acids: CASSWASGSSNEQFF. CDR3 nucleotide sequence: TGTGCCAGCAGCTGGGCTAGCGGGTCTTCGAATGAGCAGTTCTTC.

CDR3 coding DNA: TGTGCCAGCAGTTACGGCCAGGCCACAGATACGCAGTATTTT. It translates to CASSYGQATDTQYF. The rearrangement links TRBV6-6 to TRBJ2-3; D gene unclear. The V and J ends lost 2 bases and 2 bases respectively, with 8 bases between them. The germline CDR1 and CDR2 sequences are MNHNY and SVGAGI (reference sequence). The CDR3 length is 14 residues.

This clone was seen a handful of times. This rearrangement joins TRBV10-3 to TRBJ1-2, with 9 bases matching TRBD1. Germline CDR1 reads ENHRY; CDR2 reads SYGVKD. V lost 10 bases to trimming and J lost 5 bases; unmatched junction nucleotides: 14. The CDR3 runs to 15 residues. The CDR3 nucleotides read TGTGCCACCAGAGACACAGGGGGCGCGCGGTATGGCTACACCTTC. It yields the protein CATRDTGGARYGYTF.

CDR3 protein: CASSQVRNRAGTEAFF. CDR3 DNA sequence: TGCGCCAGCAGCCAAGTACGCAACAGGGCGGGCACTGAAGCTTTCTTT. The rearrangement uses TRBV4-3 and TRBJ1-1, with D maybe TRBD1 (6 bases). Germline-derived CDR1 and CDR2 are LGHNA and YSLEER. This CDR3 is built from 16 residues. The ends were cut back, 1 base at V and 4 bases at J, with 16 bases in the middle.

CDR3 region: CASSRRVPGQGQSPLHF. The CDR3 DNA sequence: TGTGCCAGCAGCCGCAGGGTCCCAGGACAGGGGCAATCACCCCTCCACTTT. This sequence joins TRBV27 and TRBJ1-6; 9 bases are a match to TRBD1. J gave up 10 bases and V 6 bases, and 16 bases lay outside the gene matches. CDR1 MNHEY and CDR2 SMNVEV come from the germline V gene (reference sequence). The CDR3 length is 17 residues.

This chain links TRBV9 with TRBJ1-5, with D unclear. Germline assignment: CDR1 SGDLS and CDR2 YYNGEE. V was cut by 3 bases and J by 2 bases, with 6 bases left in between. This CDR3 is built from 13 residues. The chain's CDR3 is CASSGQGNQPQHF. The DNA of the CDR3 is TGTGCCAGCAGCGGGCAGGGCAATCAGCCCCAGCATTTT.

The CDR3 coding sequence is TGTGCCAGCAGCACCAGACAGGCCAACCCTGAAGCTTTCTTT. It is translated as CASSTRQANPEAFF. The chain carries TRBV7-9 and TRBJ1-1, with D maybe TRBD1 (6 bases). Germline V gene data show CDR1 as SEHNR and CDR2 as FQNEAQ (reference sequence). V lost 5 bases and J 6 bases, leaving 16 bases between the germline ends. The CDR3 consists of 14 residues.

This chain links TRBV4-1 with TRBJ2-1; D may be TRBD1 (6 bases). Trimming cost V 0 bases and J 3 bases, with 18 bases left between them. Germline V CDR1 and CDR2: MGHRA, YSYEKL. The CDR3 is 18 residues long. CDR3 sequence: CASSQDQLLQGDYNEQFF. The CDR3 DNA is TGCGCCAGCAGCCAAGACCAACTGCTACAGGGCGACTACAATGAGCAGTTCTTC.

The chain couples TRBV10-1 to TRBJ2-5, with 7 bases fitting TRBD1. CDR3 length equals 13 residues. The ends lost 5 bases at V and 2 bases at J; junction bases unmatched: 2. The germline gives CDR1 WNHNN, CDR2 SYGVQD (reference sequence). In nucleotides, the CDR3 is TGCGCCAGCAGTTCGGGACAGCAAGAGACCCAGTACTTC. Translating it yields CASSSGQQETQYF.

The CDR3 DNA sequence: TGTGCCACCAGTGATTTGCAGACTGTCGGGAGGTACGAGCAGTACTTC. It is translated as CATSDLQTVGRYEQYF. The rearrangement uses TRBV24-1 and TRBJ2-7; 7 bases are shared with TRBD2. The V gene's germline CDR1 is KGHDR and CDR2 SFDVKD. The CDR3 is 16 amino acids. V gave up 0 bases and J gave up 4 bases; unmatched junction bases: 8.

The V gene is TRBV2, the J gene TRBJ1-1, with a possible D match to TRBD1 (6 bases). V dropped 6 bases and J dropped 10 bases, with 15 bases sitting between them. CDR3 size: 12 residues. CDR1 is SNHLY and CDR2 is FYNNEI in the germline V gene. CDR3 protein: CASSPGGPGAFF. In DNA form, the CDR3 reads TGTGCCAGCAGCCCGGGGGGGCCGGGAGCTTTCTTT.

The gene calls are TRBV5-5 and TRBJ2-7; 9 bases are shared with TRBD1. The CDR3 spans 16 residues. Germline CDR1 is SGHKS and CDR2 is YYEKEE (reference sequence). Trimming cost V 3 bases and J 2 bases; bases outside gene matches: 9. The CDR3 loop is CASSSIGGTGPYEQYF. Written as DNA, the CDR3 is TGTGCCAGCAGCTCTATAGGCGGGACAGGGCCCTACGAGCAGTACTTC.

The rearrangement joins TRBV11-3 to TRBJ2-2, with D maybe TRBD2 (6 bases). V lost 1 base and J 5 bases, leaving 14 bases between the germline ends. This CDR3 spans 16 amino acids. The germline V gene has CDR1 SGHNT and CDR2 YENEEA. The CDR3, as DNA: TGTGCCAGCAGCTTAGGCCCTAGCGTCCTAACCGGGGAGCTGTTTTTT. Protein sequence: CASSLGPSVLTGELFF.

J is TRBJ1-3 and V is TRBV4-1; D is uncertain. This CDR3 contains 16 residues. Germline lookup yields CDR1 MGHRA and CDR2 YSYEKL. The V end lost 0 bases, the J end lost 2 bases, and 11 bases lay between the germline ends. CDR3 in amino acids: CASSQDSGGPGNTIYF. The CDR3 coding sequence is TGCGCCAGCAGCCAAGATAGTGGAGGGCCTGGAAACACCATATATTTT.

The rearrangement uses TRBV5-6 and TRBJ1-1, with TRBD1 as a possible D gene (5 bases). The CDR3 is 17 amino acids. Trimming took 2 bases from V and 3 from J, leaving 20 bases between them. CDR1 and CDR2 (germline): SGHDT, YYEEEE. The CDR3 DNA sequence: TGTGCCAGCAGCTTAAGGGGCCCCGGGTCCCCTTACACTGAAGCTTTCTTT. Its translation is CASSLRGPGSPYTEAFF.

The chain joins TRBV18 to TRBJ2-5; no firm D call. The CDR3 sequence is 12 residues long. The V end was cut by 4 bases, the J end by 1 base, with 4 bases between. In germline, CDR1 is KGHSH, CDR2 LQKENI. This CDR3 reads CASSLVQETQYF. CDR3 nucleotide sequence: TGTGCCAGCTCACTAGTCCAAGAGACCCAGTACTTC.

V is TRBV29-1 and J is TRBJ1-1; no definite D call. From germline, CDR1 is SQVTM and CDR2 ANQGSEA. CDR3 size: 11 residues. Trimming took 4 bases from V and 5 from J, leaving 8 bases between them. DNA of the CDR3: TGCAGCGTTGGGATGAGGACTGAAGCTTTCTTT. Translated: CSVGMRTEAFF.

V gene TRBV2 combines with J gene TRBJ1-2; possible D gene TRBD1, 5 bases. CDR1 is SNHLY and CDR2 is FYNNEI in the germline V gene. CDR3 length: 14 residues. The V end was cut by 2 bases, the J end by 6 bases, with 13 bases between. Here the CDR3 reads CASSERGPIHGYTF. The CDR3, as DNA: TGTGCCAGCAGTGAAAGGGGCCCTATCCATGGCTACACCTTC.

The chain uses TRBV18 and TRBJ2-7; maybe TRBD1 (5 bases). This CDR3 is built from 17 residues. Germline assignment: CDR1 KGHSH and CDR2 LQKENI. With 5 bases removed from V and 1 base from J, the gap between germline ends came to 21 bases. CDR3 residues: CASSSTDTPSLSYEQYF. Written as DNA, the CDR3 is TGTGCCAGCTCATCGACAGATACCCCGTCCCTTTCCTACGAGCAGTACTTC. The whole variable domain, filled in from reference TRBV18 and TRBJ2-7, reads NAGVMQNPRHLVRRRGQEARLRCSPMKGHSHVYWYRQLPEEGLKFMVYLQKENIIDESGMPKERFSAEFPKEGPSILRIQQVVRGDSAAYFCASSSTDTPSLSYEQYFGPGTRLTVT.

This chain connects TRBV12-3 or TRBV12-4 to TRBJ1-2, with 7 positions matching TRBD1. Losses at the gene ends were 1 base for V and 7 bases for J; bases not matched to a gene: 3. The CDR3 runs to 13 residues. CDR3 region: CASSLEGAGGYTF. In DNA form, the CDR3 reads TGTGCCAGCAGTTTAGAGGGGGCGGGTGGCTACACCTTC.